A selection of T cell receptor beta chains follows, all from one sample in a study of T cells in localized non-small cell lung cancer. The assay was immunoSEQ multiplex PCR, and TCRdb's table has in-frame clones only and misses some. Here the sample spans tens of thousands of clones, 88% being singletons. The starting material was peripheral blood, obtained before any cancer treatment. The receptors stem from a woman between 35 and 70 years old with stage I squamous cell lung carcinoma. Each CDR3 is given with its conserved first and last residue. Fields, in order: D gene, V gene, J gene, clone size, CDR3 protein, CDR3 DNA. A D gene is named only where the DNA matches it firmly. For some rows the clone size is stated as once, few or many, or as a class when expanded; others skip it.

D: .; V: TRBV7-8; J: TRBJ2-4; size: few; CDR3: CASSPPYRQEPNIQYF; DNA: TGTGCCAGCAGCCCCCCCTACAGACAGGAGCCAAACATTCAGTACTTC
D: TRBD1; V: TRBV30; J: TRBJ2-7; size: once; CDR3: CAWSRTGKTYEQYF; DNA: TGTGCCTGGAGTAGGACAGGGAAAACCTACGAGCAGTACTTC
D: .; V: TRBV9; J: TRBJ1-6; size: .; CDR3: CASSSRGNSPLHF; DNA: TGTGCCAGCAGCTCGCGTGGTAATTCACCCCTCCACTTT
D: .; V: TRBV7-2; J: TRBJ2-5; size: .; CDR3: CASSPGQRETQYF; DNA: TGTGCCAGCAGCCCCGGACAGCGGGAGACCCAGTACTTC
D: .; V: TRBV19; J: TRBJ2-3; size: .; CDR3: CASSTGGGTTDTQYF; DNA: TGTGCCAGTTCTACCGGGGGCGGAACCACAGATACGCAGTATTTT
D: .; V: TRBV10-1; J: TRBJ1-1; size: .; CDR3: CASSEGVNTEAFF; DNA: TGCGCCAGCAGTGAGGGAGTTAACACTGAAGCTTTCTTT
D: .; V: TRBV6-5; J: TRBJ1-1; size: .; CDR3: CASSREGYTEAFF; DNA: TGTGCCAGCAGCCGAGAAGGCTACACTGAAGCTTTCTTT
D: .; V: TRBV27; J: TRBJ2-5; size: once; CDR3: CASSRGGTQETQYF; DNA: TGTGCCAGCAGCCGTGGGGGCACCCAAGAGACCCAGTACTTC
D: .; V: TRBV7-2; J: TRBJ2-5; size: .; CDR3: CASSFPGAQETQYF; DNA: TGTGCCAGCAGCTTTCCGGGGGCCCAAGAGACCCAGTACTTC
D: TRBD2; V: TRBV4-1; J: TRBJ2-7; size: .; CDR3: CASSQQAGGIVEQYF; DNA: TGCGCCAGCAGCCAACAAGCGGGGGGAATCGTCGAGCAGTACTTC
D: TRBD1; V: TRBV7-8; J: TRBJ2-7; size: .; CDR3: CASSLGGTGTYEQYF; DNA: TGTGCCAGCAGCTTAGGTGGGACAGGAACCTACGAGCAGTACTTC
D: TRBD2; V: TRBV12-5; J: TRBJ2-7; size: .; CDR3: CASGSSGGFGQYF; DNA: TGTGCTAGTGGGTCTAGCGGGGGATTTGGGCAGTACTTC
D: TRBD1; V: TRBV5-1; J: TRBJ2-2; size: .; CDR3: CASMETGGGTGELFF; DNA: TGCGCCAGCATGGAAACAGGGGGCGGCACCGGGGAGCTGTTTTTT
D: .; V: TRBV4-2; J: TRBJ1-1; size: .; CDR3: CASSQEVYGAGTEAFF; DNA: TGTGCCAGCAGCCAAGAAGTTTACGGGGCAGGCACTGAAGCTTTCTTT
D: TRBD1; V: TRBV5-6; J: TRBJ2-7; size: .; CDR3: CASSYRRQGTEQYF; DNA: TGTGCCAGCAGTTACCGCAGACAGGGGACAGAGCAGTACTTC
D: TRBD1; V: TRBV19; J: TRBJ1-2; size: few; CDR3: CASSITTGAYGYTF; DNA: TGTGCCAGTAGTATAACCACAGGGGCCTATGGCTACACCTTC
D: TRBD1; V: TRBV5-6; J: TRBJ1-1; size: .; CDR3: CASSLFNRGTEAFF; DNA: TGTGCCAGCAGCTTGTTCAACAGGGGAACTGAAGCTTTCTTT
D: .; V: TRBV30; J: TRBJ1-2; size: few; CDR3: CAWSIRTLYGYTF; DNA: TGTGCCTGGAGTATCCGGACCTTATATGGCTACACCTTC
D: TRBD1; V: TRBV9; J: TRBJ1-6; size: .; CDR3: CASSVDPGQVFSPLHF; DNA: TGTGCCAGCAGCGTAGATCCGGGACAGGTGTTTTCACCCCTCCACTTT
D: .; V: TRBV11-3; J: TRBJ2-2; size: .; CDR3: CASSSRGTGELFF; DNA: TGTGCCAGCAGCTCTCGGGGGACCGGGGAGCTGTTTTTT
D: TRBD1; V: TRBV19; J: TRBJ1-2; size: .; CDR3: CASSRSGQRDYGYTF; DNA: TGTGCCAGTAGTCGATCGGGACAGAGAGACTATGGCTACACCTTC
D: .; V: TRBV5-6; J: TRBJ2-4; size: few; CDR3: CASSFGQSVQYF; DNA: TGTGCCAGCAGCTTTGGACAGAGCGTTCAGTACTTC
D: .; V: TRBV10-3; J: TRBJ2-7; size: .; CDR3: CAISPQLLEQYF; DNA: TGTGCCATCTCCCCCCAGCTACTCGAGCAGTACTTC
D: TRBD1; V: TRBV12-5; J: TRBJ1-2; size: .; CDR3: CASGLVRQGAPYGYTF; DNA: TGTGCTAGTGGTTTGGTTCGACAGGGGGCTCCCTATGGCTACACCTTC
D: .; V: TRBV25-1; J: TRBJ1-2; size: .; CDR3: CASSSGRYGYTF; DNA: TGTGCCAGCAGTTCGGGGCGGTACGGCTACACCTTC
D: .; V: TRBV28; J: TRBJ1-2; size: .; CDR3: CASQRALTTYGYTF; DNA: TGTGCCAGTCAGCGGGCCCTCACCACCTATGGCTACACCTTC
D: TRBD1; V: TRBV27; J: TRBJ2-6; size: .; CDR3: CASSLKRTGVSSGANVLTF; DNA: TGTGCCAGCAGTTTAAAACGGACAGGGGTGAGCTCTGGGGCCAACGTCCTGACTTTC
D: .; V: TRBV20-1; J: TRBJ1-1; size: .; CDR3: CSASDGTEAFF; DNA: TGCAGTGCTAGCGATGGAACTGAAGCTTTCTTT
D: TRBD1; V: TRBV12-5; J: TRBJ2-6; size: .; CDR3: CASGEQTGGVFSGANVLTF; DNA: TGTGCTAGTGGTGAACAGACAGGGGGCGTCTTCTCTGGGGCCAACGTCCTGACTTTC
D: .; V: TRBV11-3; J: TRBJ2-3; size: .; CDR3: CASSLGYSTDTQYF; DNA: TGTGCCAGCAGCTTAGGGTACAGCACAGATACGCAGTATTTT
D: TRBD1; V: TRBV10-1; J: TRBJ1-1; size: .; CDR3: CASSERGQGSRRMNTEAFF; DNA: TGCGCCAGCAGTGAGAGGGGACAGGGTTCTCGAAGGATGAACACTGAAGCTTTCTTT
D: .; V: TRBV5-4; J: TRBJ1-2; size: .; CDR3: CASSLMGIADYGYTF; DNA: TGTGCCAGCAGCTTGATGGGGATTGCCGACTATGGCTACACCTTC
D: TRBD1; V: TRBV5-1; J: TRBJ2-7; size: once; CDR3: CASSLANRGAGEQYF; DNA: TGCGCCAGCAGCTTGGCCAACAGGGGGGCGGGTGAGCAGTACTTC
D: TRBD1; V: TRBV4-1; J: TRBJ1-6; size: .; CDR3: CASSQDSDRGQSPLHF; DNA: TGCGCCAGCAGCCAAGATTCGGACAGGGGGCAATCACCCCTCCACTTT
D: .; V: TRBV4-1; J: TRBJ1-1; size: .; CDR3: CASRSLGDTEAFF; DNA: TGCGCCAGCAGGAGCTTAGGGGACACTGAAGCTTTCTTT
D: .; V: TRBV9; J: TRBJ1-2; size: .; CDR3: CASSAGGYAYGYTF; DNA: TGTGCCAGCAGCGCCGGGGGGTACGCCTATGGCTACACCTTC
D: TRBD1; V: TRBV7-2; J: TRBJ1-1; size: .; CDR3: CASSTDRVDTEAFF; DNA: TGTGCCAGCAGCACGGACAGGGTTGACACTGAAGCTTTCTTT
D: TRBD1; V: TRBV9; J: TRBJ1-2; size: .; CDR3: CASSVRDRDLYGYTF; DNA: TGTGCCAGCAGCGTACGGGACAGGGACCTCTATGGCTACACCTTC
D: .; V: TRBV6-5; J: TRBJ2-7; size: .; CDR3: CASRDSNSYEQYF; DNA: TGTGCCAGCAGAGACAGCAACTCCTACGAGCAGTACTTC
D: .; V: TRBV6-5; J: TRBJ1-1; size: .; CDR3: CASSSLNLGTEAFF; DNA: TGTGCCAGCAGTTCCCTCAACCTGGGGACTGAAGCTTTCTTT
D: .; V: TRBV12-5; J: TRBJ1-5; size: .; CDR3: CASGLVLRGYGPQHF; DNA: TGTGCTAGTGGTTTGGTACTAAGGGGTTACGGGCCCCAGCATTTT
D: .; V: TRBV7-8; J: TRBJ1-4; size: few; CDR3: CASSLGLRNEKLFF; DNA: TGTGCCAGCAGCTTAGGCCTACGGAACGAAAAACTGTTTTTT
D: .; V: TRBV5-1; J: TRBJ2-3; size: once; CDR3: CASSFDDTQYF; DNA: TGCGCCAGCAGCTTCGACGATACGCAGTATTTT